A single sample is the source of the 27 T cell receptor beta chains below, sequenced in a study of T cells in Graves' hyperthyroidism and ophthalmopathy. Using RNA transcripts as the source, TCR beta CDR3 regions were amplified. When the TCR CDR3 underwent first-round RT-PCR, the HTBI primer set was used. TCRdb re-called the multiplex PCR reads through MiXCR, storing one row per CDR3 protein. The sample lists about 640,000 distinct CDR3 sequences; around 21% were seen once. Sequencing was carried out using blood. The receptors derive from a man aged 25-40 years with Graves' ophthalmopathy.

The rearrangement joins TRBV29-1 to TRBJ2-7, with 10 bases fitting TRBD1. The germline V gene has CDR1 SQVTM and CDR2 ANQGSEA. The J segment lost 1 base and the V segment lost 6 bases, leaving 3 bases of the junction unmatched. The CDR3 runs 13 residues. The CDR3 protein is CSVRDRGSYEQYF. The CDR3 region has the DNA TGCAGCGTCCGGGACAGGGGATCCTACGAGCAGTACTTC.

This chain joins TRBV27 and TRBJ2-2; D unresolved. Trimming left V 7 bases short and J 2 bases short, with 14 bases between. Germline CDR1 MNHEY, CDR2 SMNVEV (reference sequence). The CDR3 totals 15 residues. The CDR3 reads CASNLRGLNTGELFF. The CDR3 nucleotides are TGTGCCAGCAACTTGAGAGGTTTAAACACCGGGGAGCTGTTTTTT.

The chain uses TRBV28 and TRBJ2-3, with unresolved D. V gave up 2 bases and J gave up 2 bases, with 8 bases separating them. The CDR3 is 14 residues long. Germline-derived CDR1 and CDR2 are MDHEN and SYDVKM. In DNA form, the CDR3 reads TGTGCCAGCAGTTTAGGCCACCCCACAGATACGCAGTATTTT. Its protein product is CASSLGHPTDTQYF.

The rearrangement joins TRBV24-1 to TRBJ2-1, with 8 nucleotides matching TRBD2. V gave up 5 bases and J gave up 7 bases; unmatched junction bases: 9. CDR1 is KGHDR and CDR2 is SFDVKD in the germline V gene. The CDR3 has 15 residues. As DNA, the CDR3 is TGTGCCACCAGTGTGACGGGAGGGTTAATTAATGAGCAGTTCTTC. This sequence encodes CATSVTGGLINEQFF.

This clonotype was seen repeatedly, ten times or more. The rearrangement links TRBV6-1 to TRBJ2-7; 9 bases match TRBD1. V shed 2 bases, J shed 2 bases, and the junction held 7 bases outside the gene matches. Germline V gives CDR1 MNHNS, CDR2 SASEGT. The CDR3 has 16 amino acids. For the CDR3, the DNA is TGTGCCAGCAGTGAAATAATGCGGACAGGGGCCTACGAGCAGTACTTC. Translated: CASSEIMRTGAYEQYF.

There are a few counts of this clonotype. The rearrangement links TRBV6-1 to TRBJ2-1; 9 bases line up with TRBD2. The J segment lost 9 bases and the V segment lost 5 bases, leaving 14 bases of the junction unmatched. Per the germline V gene, CDR1 is MNHNS and CDR2 is SASEGT. The CDR3 covers 16 residues. The CDR3 reads CASSYTQGLARSEQFF. Here the CDR3 DNA reads TGTGCCAGCAGTTATACACAGGGACTAGCCCGAAGTGAGCAGTTCTTC.

The sample holds many counts of this clonotype. The gene calls are TRBV2 and TRBJ2-7; D unresolved. CDR3 size: 13 residues. CDR1 is SNHLY and CDR2 is FYNNEI in the germline V gene. V was shortened by 8 bases and J by 5 bases, with 16 bases between the two germline ends. CDR3: CASHSDRNDEQYF. Here the CDR3 DNA reads TGTGCCAGCCACTCGGACCGGAACGACGAGCAGTACTTC.

As to this clonotype: One end of the junction does not line up with germline, which may come from a read error. This rearrangement joins TRBV10-1 to TRBJ2-3; D call uncertain. The CDR3 runs to 12 residues. Germline V gene sequence: CDR1 WNHNN, CDR2 SYGVQD (reference sequence). This CDR3 is CASSSSTDTQCF. The CDR3 region has the DNA TGCGCCAGCAGCTCCAGCACAGATACGCAGTGTTTT.

V is TRBV5-1 and J is TRBJ2-3; D is possibly TRBD2 (6 bases). Germline V gene sequence: CDR1 SGHRS, CDR2 YFSETQ. V shed 6 bases and J shed 2 bases, with 19 bases lying between them. The CDR3 is 16 residues long. In nucleotides, the CDR3 is TGCGCCAGCACTCCCACTAGCCTATCAGTCACAGATACGCAGTATTTT. Encoded protein: CASTPTSLSVTDTQYF.

The genes are TRBV2 and TRBJ2-2; 8 bases are shared with TRBD2. The J call may be incorrect, as the DNA end agrees better with TRBJ2-1. The CDR3 totals 16 residues. The germline CDR1 and CDR2 sequences are SNHLY and FYNNEI. The CDR3 DNA reads as TGTGCCAGCAGCCCTAGTGGCGGGAGGAACACCGGGGAGCAGTTCTTC. Residues: CASSPSGGRNTGEQFF.

This clonotype has a handful of counts. The chain links TRBV20-1 to TRBJ2-1; 16 nucleotides align to TRBD2. The V segment lost 4 bases and the J segment 4 bases; nucleotides outside the gene matches: 4. The germline V gene encodes CDR1 DFQATT and CDR2 SNEGSKA (reference sequence). There are 16 residues in the CDR3. This CDR3 is CSAKGLAGGGYNEQFF. DNA for the CDR3: TGCAGTGCTAAGGGACTAGCGGGAGGGGGTTACAATGAGCAGTTCTTC.

This clonotype has a handful of counts. This rearrangement joins TRBV20-1 to TRBJ2-7; D call uncertain. The CDR3 extends over 12 amino acids. Germline CDR1 reads DFQATT; CDR2 reads SNEGSKA (reference sequence). V lost 3 bases and J lost 2, with 8 bases in between. The CDR3 DNA reads TGCAGTGCTAGTTACCGGACCTACGAGCAGTACTTC. It translates to CSASYRTYEQYF.

The table lists this clonotype with a few counts. The chain is built from TRBV20-1 and TRBJ1-6; possibly TRBD1 for D (6 bases). Trimming removed 6 bases at V and 7 bases at J, with 19 bases between. The CDR3 extends over 15 amino acids. CDR1 is DFQATT, CDR2 SNEGSKA, per germline (reference sequence). The CDR3 nucleotides are TGCAGTGCCCAACTGACGGCCGGGGGCAATTCACCCCTCCACTTT. It yields the protein CSAQLTAGGNSPLHF.

This clonotype came up a few times. J is TRBJ1-2 and V is TRBV20-1, with D possibly matching TRBD1 (6 bases). The CDR3 extends over 14 amino acids. Germline loops: CDR1 DFQATT, CDR2 SNEGSKA (reference sequence). Trimming left V 2 bases short and J 2 bases short, with 12 bases between. CDR3 protein: CSARNQGMNYGYTF. The CDR3 DNA is TGCAGTGCTAGAAATCAGGGGATGAACTATGGCTACACCTTC.

The rearrangement uses TRBV6-1 and TRBJ1-1; the D gene is possibly TRBD1 (6 bases). From germline, CDR1 is MNHNS and CDR2 SASEGT. Trimming took 5 bases from V and 11 from J, leaving 12 bases between them. The length of the CDR3 is 11 residues. CDR3 protein: CASSRDIWAFF. DNA of the CDR3: TGTGCCAGCAGTCGGGACATATGGGCTTTCTTT.

This sequence joins TRBV27 and TRBJ2-7; 8 bases are a match to TRBD1. The CDR3 is 16 amino acids. Germline CDR1 reads MNHEY; CDR2 reads SMNVEV (reference sequence). Trimming at V came to 0 bases and at J to 0 bases, leaving 4 bases not matched to a gene. This chain's CDR3 is CASSLSWQGASYEQYF. DNA for the CDR3: TGTGCCAGCAGTTTATCGTGGCAGGGGGCCTCCTACGAGCAGTACTTC.

This clonotype turned up a few times. The chain combines TRBV12-5 with TRBJ2-3; a possible D gene is TRBD2 (5 bases). CDR1 and CDR2 from the germline V gene are LGHNT and FRNRAP. This CDR3 is built from 13 residues. The V end lost 7 bases, the J end lost 2 bases, and 10 bases lay between the germline ends. The CDR3 sequence is CASAQRNTDTQYF. CDR3 coding DNA: TGTGCTAGTGCCCAGCGGAACACAGATACGCAGTATTTT.

This clonotype was counted at least ten times. The CDR3 bases are TGTGCCAGCAGCTTAGCCCGACAGGGGGCAGGGTACGAGCAGTACTTC. This translates into CASSLARQGAGYEQYF. The chain links TRBV7-6 to TRBJ2-7, with 10 nucleotides matching TRBD1. CDR1 and CDR2 (germline): SGHVS, FNYEAQ. The junction had 6 bases not matched to a gene; V was cut back by 0 bases and J by 4 bases. This CDR3 is 16 amino acids long.

The chain has TRBV18 and TRBJ2-7; weak D call: TRBD1 (6 bases). Trimming cost V 4 bases and J 6 bases, with 13 bases left between them. This CDR3 is 13 amino acids long. Germline V gene sequence: CDR1 KGHSH, CDR2 LQKENI. The CDR3 DNA sequence: TGTGCCAGCTCACAAACGCGACAGGTCGAGCAGTACTTC. Protein sequence: CASSQTRQVEQYF.

This clonotype has only a few counts. The rearrangement uses TRBV30 and TRBJ2-2, with D perhaps matching TRBD1 or TRBD2 (6 bases each). V lost 0 bases and J 4 bases, leaving 12 bases between the germline ends. This CDR3 has 15 amino acids. The germline V gene encodes CDR1 GTSNPN and CDR2 SVGIG (reference sequence). CDR3 DNA: TGTGCCTGGAGTGTACTGGGGGGCGTCACCGGGGAGCTGTTTTTT. The encoded protein is CAWSVLGGVTGELFF.

This clonotype came up a few times. This sequence joins TRBV29-1 and TRBJ1-1; D unclear. The germline CDR1 and CDR2 sequences are SQVTM and ANQGSEA. V was cut by 4 bases and J by 3 bases, with 6 bases left in between. The CDR3 has 11 residues. Here the CDR3 DNA reads TGCAGCGTTGTTCGTCACACTGAAGCTTTCTTT. This translates into CSVVRHTEAFF. Looking up the rest from reference TRBV29-1 and TRBJ1-1 gives the full variable domain: SAVISQKPSRDICQRGTSLTIQCQVDSQVTMMFWYRQQPGQSLTLIATANQGSEATYESGFVIDKFPISRPNLTFSTLTVSNMSPEDSSIYLCSVVRHTEAFFGQGTRLTVV.

This clonotype was seen a few times. DNA for the CDR3: TGTGCCAGCAGCCCCACTAGACTAGCGGGAGAGATGGACACCGGGGAGCTGTTTTTT. It specifies CASSPTRLAGEMDTGELFF. This chain links TRBV7-9 with TRBJ2-2; TRBD2 agrees at 12 bases. The CDR3 totals 19 residues. Germline lookup yields CDR1 SEHNR and CDR2 FQNEAQ (reference sequence). Losses at the gene ends were 5 bases for V and 3 bases for J; bases not matched to a gene: 13.

Ten or more counts support this clonotype. The chain joins TRBV19 to TRBJ2-4, with D perhaps assigned TRBD1 or TRBD2 (6 bases each). Deletions cut 6 bases from V and 0 bases from J, with 15 bases between. CDR3 length: 16 residues. Germline lookup yields CDR1 LNHDA and CDR2 SQIVND (reference sequence). The CDR3 protein is CASSRLPGAAKNIQYF. In DNA, the CDR3 is TGTGCCAGTAGCCGTTTGCCGGGGGCAGCCAAAAACATTCAGTACTTC.

This sequence joins TRBV20-1 and TRBJ2-2; 11 nucleotides align to TRBD2. The CDR3 is 14 amino acids. V was clipped by 1 base and J by 8 bases; unmatched bases: 3. Germline V lookup: CDR1 DFQATT, CDR2 SNEGSKA (reference sequence). The CDR3 loop reads CSARVTSGIGELFF. CDR3 coding DNA: TGCAGTGCTAGAGTGACTAGCGGGATAGGGGAGCTGTTTTTT.

This clonotype was observed at least ten times. One end of the junction fails to match germline, which may point to a read error. The V call is TRBV5-1, the J call TRBJ2-3; the D call may be TRBD1 or TRBD2 (5 bases each). CDR1 is SGHRS, CDR2 YFSETQ, per germline. CDR3 length equals 15 residues. For the CDR3, the DNA is TGTGCCAGCAGTCCAGGGACGGTAAGCACAGATACGCAGTATTTT. It specifies CASSPGTVSTDTQYF. Based on the CDR3 plus reference TRBV5-1 and TRBJ2-3, the full variable domain is KAGVTQTPRYLIKTRGQQVTLSCSPISGHRSVSWYQQTPGQGLQFLFEYFSETQRNKGNFPGRFSGRQFSNSRSEMNVSTLELGDSALYLCASSPGTVSTDTQYFGPGTRLTVL.

This chain links TRBV2 with TRBJ2-7, with a tentative D call TRBD1 (6 bases). The CDR3 runs 14 residues. Trimming stripped 6 bases from V and 4 bases from J, with 16 bases between. CDR1 is SNHLY and CDR2 is FYNNEI in the germline V gene. CDR3: CASRRRDKEYEQYF. CDR3 in DNA: TGTGCCAGCAGGCGCCGGGACAAAGAATACGAGCAGTACTTC. The entire variable domain, with the rest obtained from reference TRBV2 and TRBJ2-7, is as follows: EPEVTQTPSHQVTQMGQEVILRCVPISNHLYFYWYRQILGQKVEFLVSFYNNEISEKSEIFDDQFSVERPDGSNFTLKIRSTKLEDSAMYFCASRRRDKEYEQYFGPGTRLTVT.

This clonotype was picked up many times. The chain uses TRBV30 and TRBJ2-1; no firm D call. The germline gives CDR1 GTSNPN, CDR2 SVGIG (reference sequence). V was clipped by 3 bases and J by 5 bases, with 8 bases between them. The CDR3 runs 12 residues. CDR3 nucleotides: TGTGCCTGGAGCCCCCATCACAATGAGCAGTTCTTC. Amino acids: CAWSPHHNEQFF.